A selection of T cell receptor beta chains follows, all from one sample in a study of T cells after yellow fever vaccination. TCRdb ran MiXCR on the 5' RACE reads and lists one entry per CDR3 protein. The sample has 120,000 to 150,000 distinct CDR3 sequences, 6.5% to 8.5% seen once. The input for sequencing was CD4+ T cells sorted from PBMCs, taken 5 days after the yellow fever booster vaccination. The receptor set was obtained from a young man who received the YFV17D yellow fever vaccine. The CDR3 runs from the conserved cysteine through the conserved F or W. D genes are given only for firm matches. The listing skips clone size in some rows; elsewhere it reads once, few, many or a size class.

abundance | j_gene | v_gene | d_gene | CDR3aa | CDR3nt
many | TRBJ2-5 | TRBV7-9 | - | CASSPPPETQYF | TGTGCCAGCAGCCCCCCCCCAGAGACCCAGTACTTC
many | TRBJ2-2 | TRBV12-3/TRBV12-4 | - | CASSLSGPGELFF | TGTGCCAGCAGTTTATCTGGGCCCGGGGAGCTGTTTTTT
many | TRBJ1-1 | TRBV24-1 | - | CATRYYVGTHTEAFF | TGTGCCACCAGATATTATGTAGGGACACACACTGAAGCTTTCTTT
many | TRBJ2-6 | TRBV7-2 | - | CASSPWEGANVLTF | TGTGCCAGCAGCCCATGGGAAGGGGCCAACGTCCTGACTTTC
many | TRBJ2-2 | TRBV5-1 | TRBD2 | CASSLRKAGPPGELFF | TGCGCCAGCAGCTTAAGGAAAGCGGGGCCCCCCGGGGAGCTGTTTTTT
many | TRBJ2-1 | TRBV4-1 | TRBD1 | CASSQDHRTGGGNEQFF | TGCGCCAGCAGCCAAGATCACCGGACAGGGGGCGGCAATGAGCAGTTCTTC
many | TRBJ2-1 | TRBV4-3 | - | CASSQHAEEQFF | TGCGCCAGCAGCCAACATGCAGAAGAGCAGTTCTTC
many | TRBJ2-1 | TRBV15 | - | CATSRVSDEQFF | TGTGCCACCAGCAGAGTATCGGATGAGCAGTTCTTC
few | TRBJ2-7 | TRBV7-8 | - | CASSFRTSYYEQYF | TGTGCCAGCAGCTTCCGGACATCCTACTACGAGCAGTACTTC
many | TRBJ2-1 | TRBV15 | - | CATSLPGEVSNEQFF | TGTGCCACCAGTCTGCCAGGGGAGGTTTCCAATGAGCAGTTCTTC
- | TRBJ2-5 | TRBV6-1 | - | CASSPSMAEETQYF | TGTGCCAGCAGTCCGTCCATGGCGGAAGAGACCCAGTACTTC
many | TRBJ2-5 | TRBV20-1 | TRBD2 | CSAILGTSGSQTQYF | TGCAGTGCCATTCTCGGGACTAGCGGGAGTCAGACCCAGTACTTC
many | TRBJ2-7 | TRBV28 | - | CASKSTVSYEQYF | TGTGCCAGCAAGTCGACAGTCTCCTACGAGCAGTACTTC
few | TRBJ2-7 | TRBV7-8 | - | CASSLQGPRNEQYF | TGTGCCAGCAGCTTACAGGGACCGAGGAACGAGCAGTACTTC
- | TRBJ2-1 | TRBV19 | TRBD1 | CASMGQGRGHEQFF | TGTGCCAGTATGGGACAGGGCCGGGGCCATGAGCAGTTCTTC
many | TRBJ2-3 | TRBV12-3/TRBV12-4 | - | CASSSPVGTSTDTQYF | TGTGCCAGCAGTTCCCCCGTTGGGACGTCAACAGATACGCAGTATTTT
- | TRBJ2-5 | TRBV20-1 | TRBD2 | CSARVLGSAGGTSLRGGTQYF | TGCAGTGCTAGAGTATTGGGGTCGGCTGGCGGGACTAGCCTTCGCGGCGGGACCCAGTACTTC
many | TRBJ2-7 | TRBV7-9 | - | CASSLAGDEQYF | TGTGCCAGCAGCTTAGCCGGGGACGAGCAGTACTTC
many | TRBJ1-1 | TRBV28 | - | CASRQTPGNTEAFF | TGTGCCAGCAGACAAACCCCGGGAAACACTGAAGCTTTCTTT
many | TRBJ2-1 | TRBV28 | - | CASSSGAGRGNEQFF | TGTGCCAGCTCCTCGGGGGCGGGACGGGGGAATGAGCAGTTCTTC
many | TRBJ2-2 | TRBV23-1 | - | CASSHGSSGELFF | TGCGCCAGCTCCCATGGAAGTTCCGGGGAGCTGTTTTTT
- | TRBJ2-3 | TRBV7-2 | TRBD1 | CASSHLGGDTDTQYF | TGTGCCAGCAGCCACCTAGGGGGCGACACAGATACGCAGTATTTT
many | TRBJ2-7 | TRBV12-3/TRBV12-4 | - | CASSFSLPTDEQYF | TGTGCCAGCAGTTTCAGCCTTCCTACCGACGAGCAGTACTTC
few | TRBJ2-7 | TRBV19 | - | CASSMRGYEQYF | TGTGCCAGTAGTATGAGGGGCTACGAGCAGTACTTC
many | TRBJ1-5 | TRBV9 | - | CASSRGLSNQPQHF | TGTGCCAGCAGCCGCGGCTTGAGCAATCAGCCCCAGCATTTT
few | TRBJ2-1 | TRBV20-1 | TRBD2 | CCAGSSSGLTYNEQFF | TGCTGTGCTGGCTCTTCTAGCGGCCTAACCTACAATGAGCAGTTCTTC
many | TRBJ1-5 | TRBV2 | TRBD1 | CASTGQGIDQPQHF | TGTGCCAGCACTGGACAGGGGATCGATCAGCCCCAGCATTTT
many | TRBJ1-4 | TRBV12-3/TRBV12-4 | - | CASSLVSELFF | TGTGCCAGCAGTTTAGTCTCTGAACTGTTTTTT
- | TRBJ1-1 | TRBV12-3/TRBV12-4 | - | CASSFLLNTRKMGRSGEAFF | TGTGCCAGCAGTTTCTTGTTAAACACCCGTAAAATGGGGAGGTCGGGTGAAGCTTTCTTT
many | TRBJ2-3 | TRBV6-5 | TRBD2 | CASGGGGASGDFTDTQYF | TGTGCCAGCGGCGGGGGGGGAGCTAGCGGAGACTTCACAGATACGCAGTATTTT
many | TRBJ1-2 | TRBV7-9 | - | CASSSLGVGDGYTF | TGTGCCAGCAGCTCCCTCGGGGTTGGGGATGGCTACACCTTC
many | TRBJ2-7 | TRBV20-1 | TRBD1 | CSADRAGEQYF | TGCAGTGCCGACAGGGCGGGCGAGCAGTACTTC
many | TRBJ2-7 | TRBV3-1 | - | CASSLGRLSSYEQYF | TGTGCCAGCAGCCTCGGCAGGTTATCCTCCTACGAGCAGTACTTC
many | TRBJ2-5 | TRBV5-1 | - | CASTIAVQETQYF | TGCGCCAGCACCATTGCCGTACAAGAGACCCAGTACTTC
many | TRBJ2-2 | TRBV29-1 | - | CSGQRVGTGELFF | TGCAGCGGCCAACGGGTCGGTACCGGGGAGCTGTTTTTT
few | TRBJ1-1 | TRBV18 | TRBD1 | CASSSGTDGTEAFF | TGTGCCAGCTCGTCCGGGACAGACGGCACTGAAGCTTTCTTT
many | TRBJ2-4 | TRBV29-1 | - | CSVGGGVGNIQYF | TGCAGCGTTGGTGGGGGTGTCGGGAACATTCAGTACTTC
many | TRBJ2-3 | TRBV6-1 | TRBD2 | CASTSRLAGDRDTQYF | TGTGCCAGCACCTCCCGACTAGCGGGAGATCGGGATACGCAGTATTTT
many | TRBJ2-1 | TRBV11-2 | TRBD2 | CASSSETLAGQEQFF | TGTGCCAGCAGCAGCGAAACCTTAGCGGGACAAGAGCAGTTCTTC
many | TRBJ2-3 | TRBV1 | - | CALARAGARTDTQYF | TGTGCCCTCGCAAGAGCGGGCGCTAGAACGGATACGCAGTATTTT
many | TRBJ2-7 | TRBV3-1 | - | CASSSIGTYEQYF | TGTGCCAGCAGCTCCATCGGGACCTACGAGCAGTACTTC
many | TRBJ2-1 | TRBV5-1 | - | CASSLKGDGPNEQFF | TGCGCCAGCAGCTTAAAAGGCGACGGACCCAATGAGCAGTTCTTC
many | TRBJ2-5 | TRBV5-4 | - | CASSSKAEGETQYF | TGTGCCAGCAGCTCCAAGGCCGAGGGGGAGACCCAGTACTTC
many | TRBJ2-7 | TRBV7-2 | TRBD2 | CASSWTSGGPGEQYF | TGTGCCAGCAGCTGGACTAGCGGGGGACCTGGCGAGCAGTACTTC
few | TRBJ1-5 | TRBV19 | - | CATEAGNFGRNQPQHF | TGTGCCACCGAGGCAGGGAACTTTGGACGCAATCAGCCCCAGCATTTT
medium-sized | TRBJ2-7 | TRBV20-1 | - | CSASDGPAYEQYF | TGCAGTGCTAGTGACGGACCAGCCTACGAGCAGTACTTC
many | TRBJ2-1 | TRBV12-3/TRBV12-4 | - | CASSWETGFSEQFF | TGTGCCAGCAGTTGGGAGACTGGGTTTAGTGAGCAGTTCTTC
many | TRBJ2-5 | TRBV3-1 | TRBD2 | CASSPLRLREGQETQYF | TGTGCCAGCAGCCCCCTCCGGTTGCGGGAGGGCCAAGAGACCCAGTACTTC
many | TRBJ2-2 | TRBV18 | - | CASSPRETGELFF | TGTGCCAGCTCACCACGGGAAACCGGGGAGCTGTTTTTT
many | TRBJ2-5 | TRBV6-5 | TRBD1 | CASTPGSTGGWETQYF | TGTGCCAGCACCCCCGGGTCGACAGGGGGCTGGGAGACCCAGTACTTC
many | TRBJ1-1 | TRBV7-9 | - | CASSLGTNTEAFF | TGTGCCAGCAGCTTAGGGACGAACACTGAAGCTTTCTTT
many | TRBJ1-1 | TRBV12-3/TRBV12-4 | - | CASSLGGENTEAFF | TGTGCCAGCAGTTTGGGGGGAGAGAACACTGAAGCTTTCTTT
many | TRBJ2-1 | TRBV7-2 | TRBD2 | CASSARLAGGYSFF | TGTGCCAGCAGCGCCCGACTAGCGGGAGGGTATTCGTTCTTC
few | TRBJ1-5 | TRBV7-2 | - | CASSPAGGRGQPQHF | TGTGCCAGCAGCCCCGCCGGGGGACGGGGTCAGCCCCAGCATTTT
many | TRBJ2-7 | TRBV7-2 | - | CAITLGTPRHEQYF | TGTGCCATCACCCTCGGGACGCCACGCCACGAGCAGTACTTC
many | TRBJ2-7 | TRBV6-2/TRBV6-3 | - | CASSYLSSYEQYF | TGTGCCAGCAGTTACCTGAGCTCCTACGAGCAGTACTTC
many | TRBJ2-7 | TRBV3-1 | TRBD2 | CASSGLAGARINEQYF | TGTGCCAGCAGCGGACTAGCGGGAGCACGAATAAACGAGCAGTACTTC
many | TRBJ2-1 | TRBV5-1 | - | CASSWGSGPYNEQFF | TGCGCCAGCAGCTGGGGGTCTGGTCCCTACAATGAGCAGTTCTTC
- | TRBJ2-5 | TRBV7-2 | TRBD2 | CASSPGLAGGVHKF | TGTGCCAGCAGCCCAGGACTAGCGGGAGGGGTCCACAAGTTC